What follows describes a single TCR beta chain. Its antigen target is currently unknown. One base away there is no much larger clone; base qualities are not given. This specimen's time point label, per the study, means: baseline before first vaccination. In light of the paper, this sample's treatment or condition label describes: meningococcal conjugate vaccine given as trial control. Samples from vaccinated people were obtained from the UK trials COV001 and COV002, which included a single-blind randomized controlled phase 2/3 trial of AZD1222 (ChAdOx1 nCoV-19) in healthy adults. Trial participant PBMC samples were collected at day 0 and day 28 after the second dose for TCRbeta chain sequencing. These data are taken from a study of T cell responses to AZD1222 COVID-19 vaccine (dated by TCRdb to 2020 to 2022). The study in broad terms: A total of approximately 250 trial participants underwent TCR sequencing, of whom about 200 had received two doses of AZD1222 and about 25 had received two doses of the MenACWY control vaccine. Trial participants were enrolled by age into subgroups of 18-55, 56-69 and 70-plus years, and around 140, 26 and 57 TCR-sequenced participants, respectively, were included in these subgroups. Overall study outcomes, separate from this receptor: CD4 TCRs associated with the vaccine covered the entire spike protein, and the dominant responses were in regions 160-218 and 743-854. Spike-specific TCR breadth and depth rose significantly after two AZD1222 doses compared with day 0 and with MenACWY recipients. Epitopes outside the regions mutated in the B.1.351 and B.1.1.7 variants were reportedly recognized by nearly half of the unique spike-specific TCRs. Because no day 14 peak-response samples were available, the repertoires could be characterized only after the peak T cell response. The 56-69-year group was small, and its depth increase did not reach significance, likely because of low power. Only five or six AZD1222 recipients were SARS-CoV-2 seropositive at baseline, limiting conclusions about previously exposed vaccinees. Participants were mostly white British, with more females than males. The authors suggested clonal diversity may have been underestimated.

The CDR3 sequence holds 14 residues, the cysteine and phenylalanine included. Left in the record is the CDR3 DNA by itself, 42 bases read in frame from the first base. According to the germline V gene, CDR1 reads MNHNS and CDR2 reads SASEGT. V lost 2 bases and J lost 4 bases; the stretch between them is 11 bases long. The CDR3 regions of human TCRbeta chains were analyzed by immunosequencing. The original methods were these. TCRs in the repertoires were matched against a reference library of SARS-CoV-2-specific TCRs that had been generated with the MIRA antigen-specificity platform. Breadth was defined as the fraction of unique TCRs that were SARS-CoV-2-associated. Depth was defined as the fraction of total T cells that were SARS-CoV-2-associated. Using the MIRA data, each spike-specific TCR was assigned both to the spike region to which the TCR was reactive and to a CD4 or CD8 class. Log10-transformed breadth and depth values were compared by one-way ANOVA with Sidak's multiple comparisons tests. TCRdb mirrors the immuneACCESS table, restricted to in-frame sequences. Some clones are absent from its copies; in checked studies, under half trace to an unresolved V gene, and the reason for the others is unknown. D and trimming were read from the DNA, whereas the V and J calls and clone size are those reported in that table. This sample gives 120,000 to 150,000 clones in total; 75% to 95% of them show up just once. Of the sample, roughly 2.8% is held by the ten largest clones.

This receptor chain uses TRBV6-1 and TRBJ1-1, with no confidently assigned D gene. The receptor comes from an adult in good health. The sample was peripheral blood, taken on day 0 of MenACWY control vaccination. The CDR3 here reads CASSEPRVATEAFF. The nucleotide sequence is given as TGTGCCAGCAGTGAACCTAGGGTAGCCACTGAAGCTTTCTTT.